This passage covers 14 T cell receptor beta chains from one sample sequenced in a study of pediatric ulcerative colitis. Profiled with immunoSEQ multiplex PCR; TCRdb holds only in-frame clones, not every one. The data hold tens of thousands of clones, with 73% observed a single time. The rectum was sampled with one to two pinch biopsies at colonoscopy. Sequencing was performed on gut tissue. The origin of the receptors is a boy aged 5-17 years with moderate ulcerative colitis.

V usage is TRBV5-1 and J usage is TRBJ2-5; 7 bases fit TRBD2. J gave up 2 bases and V 0 bases, and 4 bases lay outside the gene matches. Germline CDR1 SGHRS, CDR2 YFSETQ. CDR3 length: 15 amino acids. The CDR3 nucleotides read TGCGCCAGCAGCTTGGGATCTAGCGGTCAAGAGACCCAGTACTTC. Protein: CASSLGSSGQETQYF.

V and J are TRBV28 and TRBJ2-7; 10 bases are shared with TRBD1. Germline V gene lookup returns CDR1 MDHEN and CDR2 SYDVKM. The CDR3 length is 15 residues. Trimming removed 5 bases from V and 1 base from J; junction bases left unmatched: 5. As DNA, the CDR3 is TGTGCCAGCAGTCGGACAGGGGGAACATCCTACGAGCAGTACTTC. This sequence encodes CASSRTGGTSYEQYF. Variable domain in full (rest from reference TRBV28 and TRBJ2-7): DVKVTQSSRYLVKRTGEKVFLECVQDMDHENMFWYRQDPGLGLRLIYFSYDVKMKEKGDIPEGYSVSREKKERFSLILESASTNQTSMYLCASSRTGGTSYEQYFGPGTRLTVT.

The rearrangement links TRBV7-2 to TRBJ1-2; 9 bases are a match to TRBD1. V trimming: 5 bases; J trimming: 8 bases; junction bases outside the gene matches: 15. The germline V gene encodes CDR1 SGHTA and CDR2 FQGNSA. The CDR3 runs 16 residues. As DNA, the CDR3 is TGTGCCAGCAGCCCAGAGTCCGGGACAGGGAGAGGAGGCTACACCTTC. It specifies CASSPESGTGRGGYTF.

The chain uses TRBV7-9 and TRBJ2-1; 7 positions agree with TRBD2. V shed 5 bases, J shed 4 bases, and the junction held 14 bases outside the gene matches. This CDR3 is built from 17 residues. The germline V gene has CDR1 SEHNR and CDR2 FQNEAQ (reference sequence). CDR3 in amino acids: CASSPTGVAGLYNEQFF. In nucleotides, the CDR3 is TGTGCCAGCAGCCCTACGGGGGTAGCGGGTCTTTACAATGAGCAGTTCTTC.

The rearrangement joins TRBV4-3 to TRBJ1-2; D gene uncertain. Germline CDR1 reads LGHNA; CDR2 reads YSLEER. Trimming stripped 1 base from V and 2 bases from J, with 8 bases between. This CDR3 is built from 14 residues. The CDR3 bases are TGCGCCAGCAGCCAAGGGACGGGAAACTATGGCTACACCTTC. Translation gives CASSQGTGNYGYTF.

J is TRBJ2-1 and V is TRBV5-1; D remains unclear. Germline assignment: CDR1 SGHRS and CDR2 YFSETQ. This CDR3 is built from 11 residues. Trimming removed 7 bases at V and 3 bases at J, with 5 bases between. CDR3 in amino acids: CASASYNEQFF. CDR3 coding DNA: TGCGCCAGCGCTAGCTACAATGAGCAGTTCTTC.

The V call is TRBV7-9, the J call TRBJ1-6; D gene uncertain. The V end was cut by 2 bases, the J end by 7 bases, with 12 bases between. The CDR3 runs to 15 residues. Germline V lookup: CDR1 SEHNR, CDR2 FQNEAQ (reference sequence). The CDR3 region is CASSLYGWENSPLHF. For the CDR3, the DNA is TGTGCCAGCAGCTTATACGGTTGGGAAAATTCACCCCTCCACTTT.

Of note for this clone: Because the CDR3's place on the DNA is in doubt, the DNA is left out and the CDR3 is given as listed by TCRdb. The chain joins TRBV6-6 to TRBJ1-6. CDR1 and CDR2 (germline): MNHNY, SVGAGI (reference sequence). The CDR3 adds up to 15 amino acids, both ends counted. CDR3 region: CASSYFGPDNSPLHF.

The CDR3, as DNA: TGTGCCAGCTCACGGACAGGGGCCACCTACGAGCAGTACTTC. Translated, it gives CASSRTGATYEQYF. The chain combines TRBV18 with TRBJ2-7, with 9 bases identical to TRBD1. The J segment lost 2 bases and the V segment lost 4 bases, leaving 3 bases of the junction unmatched. The CDR3 contains 14 residues. Germline V gene data show CDR1 as KGHSH and CDR2 as LQKENI.

The chain links TRBV7-6 to TRBJ1-4; D remains unclear. The V and J ends lost 6 bases and 8 bases respectively, with 10 bases between them. The CDR3 totals 12 residues. CDR1 and CDR2 (germline): SGHVS, FNYEAQ. CDR3 in DNA: TGTGCCAGCAGGGGTTTGGAAGAAAAACTGTTTTTT. Protein: CASRGLEEKLFF.

This chain uses TRBV10-2 with TRBJ2-1, with D uncertain. Trimming removed 5 bases from V and 8 bases from J, with 16 bases in between. The V gene's germline CDR1 is WSHSY and CDR2 SAAADI. CDR3 length equals 14 residues. The CDR3 DNA reads TGCGCCAGCAGTCCGTTCGCCCCCCGCGATGAGCAGTTCTTC. Amino acids: CASSPFAPRDEQFF.

The chain joins TRBV28 to TRBJ1-1; D uncertain. The CDR3 is 14 residues long. The germline V gene has CDR1 MDHEN and CDR2 SYDVKM. The germline V and J ends were trimmed by 7 bases and 0 bases, with 12 bases remaining between them. The CDR3 DNA reads TGTGCCAGCAAGGCCGAACGACTGAACACTGAAGCTTTCTTT. Its translation is CASKAERLNTEAFF. The variable domain in full, with the rest retrieved from reference TRBV28 and TRBJ1-1, is DVKVTQSSRYLVKRTGEKVFLECVQDMDHENMFWYRQDPGLGLRLIYFSYDVKMKEKGDIPEGYSVSREKKERFSLILESASTNQTSMYLCASKAERLNTEAFFGQGTRLTVV.

The chain uses TRBV4-3 and TRBJ1-1; 10 nucleotides match TRBD1. Germline CDR1 is LGHNA and CDR2 is YSLEER. The J segment lost 6 bases and the V segment lost 1 base, leaving 5 bases of the junction unmatched. This CDR3 is built from 15 residues. The CDR3 nucleotides are TGCGCCAGCAGCCAAGCCCGGGACAGGGGAGCTGAAGCTTTCTTT. Translating gives CASSQARDRGAEAFF.

This clone was found once. This sequence joins TRBV4-2 and TRBJ1-1; D is perhaps TRBD1 (6 bases). The CDR3 extends over 15 amino acids. Germline V CDR1 and CDR2: LGHNA, YNFKEQ. Trimming cost V 0 bases and J 5 bases, with 13 bases left between them. The CDR3 reads CASSQETGLGTEAFF. The CDR3 DNA sequence: TGTGCCAGCAGCCAAGAAACAGGGTTGGGGACTGAAGCTTTCTTT.